This TCR beta chain was obtained from a study of T cells in Graves' hyperthyroidism and ophthalmopathy. Findings and caveats of the study: Ophthalmopathy and stable hyperthyroidism were separated by a 13 V-J model.

The CDR3 runs to 15 residues. Germline trimming cut 4 bases from V and 4 bases from J; bases unmatched to any gene: 10. The germline V gene has CDR1 MNHNS and CDR2 SASEGT. This clonotype has just a few counts. Its antigen is as yet unknown. TCR beta CDR3 sequences were amplified from RNA transcripts. Carried out on the TCR CDR3, a first-round RT-PCR used the HTBI primer set. TCRdb called the multiplex PCR reads again in MiXCR, with one record for every CDR3 protein. The sample includes about 640,000 distinct CDR3 sequences, more than 20% of them seen just once. The receptor comes from a man aged 25 to 45 with Graves' ophthalmopathy. Sequencing input: blood. The V call is TRBV6-1, the J call TRBJ2-7; TRBD2 matches 7 bases. CDR3 bases: TGTGCCAGCAGTGTGAACACCGGGACTATGTACGAGCAGTACTTC. The encoded protein is CASSVNTGTMYEQYF.